Below are 27 T cell receptor beta chains sequenced from a single sample in a study of cytomegalovirus exposure and HLA in healthy donors. This PCR relied on a set of 60 Vbeta primers and 13 Jbeta primers. The table came from immunoSEQ multiplex PCR; TCRdb's copy has only in-frame clones and leaves some out. The sample has roughly 120,000 clones, over 70% seen once; the top ten hold around 2.1%. The sequenced sample consisted of PBMCs. These receptors came from a woman aged 40-49 years in good health and CMV-seropositive.

The CDR3 DNA follows: TGCGCCAGCAGCTTGGACCTGGACAGAGTATATGGCTACACCTTC. Its protein is CASSLDLDRVYGYTF. The chain employs TRBV5-1 and TRBJ1-2, with D tentatively TRBD1 (6 bases). The germline V gene encodes CDR1 SGHRS and CDR2 YFSETQ. Trimming removed 0 bases from V and 5 bases from J, with 14 bases in between. The CDR3 length is 15 residues.

This clone was detected only a few times. The rearrangement joins TRBV28 to TRBJ2-7; D is possibly TRBD2 (6 bases). This CDR3 contains 14 residues. Germline assignment: CDR1 MDHEN and CDR2 SYDVKM. Trimming pared 1 base from V and 5 bases from J, leaving 12 bases between. CDR3 DNA: TGTGCCAGCAGTTTATTCCCGGGGGAGGACGAGCAGTACTTC. Its translation is CASSLFPGEDEQYF.

The chain combines TRBV28 with TRBJ1-1; 7 bases map to TRBD1. This CDR3 is built from 15 residues. The V gene end was trimmed by 6 bases and the J gene end by 3 bases; junction bases not matched to a gene: 10. Germline CDR1 is MDHEN and CDR2 is SYDVKM. As DNA, the CDR3 is TGTGCCAGCAGGCAAGGGGGCAAAGGGGACACTGAAGCTTTCTTT. Its protein is CASRQGGKGDTEAFF.

This chain uses TRBV18 with TRBJ2-6; D gene ambiguous. This CDR3 region has 16 residues. Trimming took 1 base from V and 0 from J, leaving 7 bases between them. Germline V lookup: CDR1 KGHSH, CDR2 LQKENI. CDR3 sequence: CASSPLQVSGANVLTF. CDR3 sequence (DNA): TGTGCCAGCTCACCACTGCAGGTCTCTGGGGCCAACGTCCTGACTTTC.

The genes are TRBV28 and TRBJ2-7; D might be TRBD1 (6 bases). Germline CDR1 and CDR2: MDHEN and SYDVKM. The CDR3 is 14 residues long. The germline V and J ends were trimmed by 3 bases and 2 bases, with 11 bases remaining between them. Written as DNA, the CDR3 is TGTGCCAGCAGTTTGCCAGGGGTCCCCTACGAGCAGTACTTC. Amino acid sequence: CASSLPGVPYEQYF.

This chain uses TRBV28 with TRBJ1-3, with D maybe TRBD1 (6 bases). The CDR3 spans 15 residues. Deletions cut 7 bases from V and 1 base from J, with 14 bases between. Germline CDR1 MDHEN, CDR2 SYDVKM. In DNA, the CDR3 is TGTGCCAGCAAGAAGAATACAGGGTCTGGAAACACCATATATTTT. Its translation: CASKKNTGSGNTIYF.

The rearrangement joins TRBV7-7 to TRBJ2-5, with D tentatively TRBD2 (5 bases). This CDR3 region has 14 residues. In germline, CDR1 is SSHAT, CDR2 FNYEAQ (reference sequence). The V and J ends lost 3 bases and 5 bases respectively, with 13 bases between them. The DNA of the CDR3 is TGTGCCAGCAGCTTTACCGGGGATGGCGAGACCCAGTACTTC. Protein product: CASSFTGDGETQYF.

This sequence joins TRBV7-9 and TRBJ1-2; 11 bases line up with TRBD1. CDR1 and CDR2 (germline): SEHNR, FQNEAQ (reference sequence). The CDR3 is 15 residues long. The ends lost 0 bases at V and 8 bases at J; junction bases unmatched: 5. CDR3 residues: CASSLALDRGPGYTF. DNA for the CDR3: TGTGCCAGCAGCTTAGCGCTGGACAGGGGGCCCGGCTACACCTTC.

The rearrangement joins TRBV14 to TRBJ2-7; 11 bases align to TRBD1. The CDR3 loop spans 16 amino acids. The V gene's germline CDR1 is SGHDN and CDR2 FVKESK. Losses at the gene ends were 1 base for V and 2 bases for J; bases not matched to a gene: 4. As DNA, the CDR3 is TGTGCCAGCAGCCAAGCTCCGGGACAGGGGGCCTACGAGCAGTACTTC. This encodes CASSQAPGQGAYEQYF.

In its sample, this clone was seen many times. The chain recombines TRBV4-2 with TRBJ1-5; 8 bases align to TRBD1. Germline V lookup: CDR1 LGHNA, CDR2 YNFKEQ. The CDR3 is made up of 17 amino acids. V shed 1 base and J 0 bases; nucleotides not matched to a gene: 5. CDR3 bases: TGTGCCAGCAGCCAAGGCAGGACAGGGCCTAGCAATCAGCCCCAGCATTTT. It translates to CASSQGRTGPSNQPQHF.

The chain joins TRBV19 to TRBJ2-5, with D possibly TRBD1 on 6 matching bases. CDR3 length: 15 amino acids. The V end lost 3 bases, the J end lost 4 bases, and 15 bases lay between the germline ends. CDR1 LNHDA and CDR2 SQIVND come from the germline V gene (reference sequence). In nucleotides, the CDR3 is TGTGCCAGTAGTATGATAGGGGTCAGGGGAGAGACCCAGTACTTC. Encoded protein: CASSMIGVRGETQYF.

This clone was seen just once. The rearrangement uses TRBV19 and TRBJ2-7; no clear D gene. Deletions cut 0 bases from V and 1 base from J, with 10 bases between. The CDR3 is 15 residues long. In germline, CDR1 is LNHDA, CDR2 SQIVND (reference sequence). CDR3 nucleotides: TGTGCCAGTAGTATAGATCAACCGGGTTCCTACGAGCAGTACTTC. Translating it yields CASSIDQPGSYEQYF.

This clone appeared a few times. Other nucleotide sequences from this sample produce the same CDR3. The chain has TRBV7-3 and TRBJ2-3; D unresolved. CDR3 length: 16 amino acids. CDR1 and CDR2 from the germline V gene are SGHTA and FQGTGA. Trimming left V 4 bases short and J 0 bases short, with 14 bases between. The CDR3 protein is CASSSQATASTDTQYF. DNA of the CDR3: TGTGCCAGCAGCTCGCAAGCTACCGCTAGCACAGATACGCAGTATTTT.

This chain connects TRBV2 to TRBJ1-1; 7 bases align to TRBD1. CDR1 and CDR2 from the germline V gene are SNHLY and FYNNEI. The CDR3 is made up of 14 amino acids. V was pared by 3 bases and J by 8 bases, with 9 bases of the junction left unmatched. CDR3 residues: CASSDDSGTAEAFF. DNA for the CDR3: TGTGCCAGCAGTGACGACTCCGGGACAGCAGAAGCTTTCTTT.

Only one count was recorded for this clone. The chain is built from TRBV27 and TRBJ1-2; weak D call: TRBD1 (6 bases). The V end lost 6 bases, the J end lost 8 bases, and 25 bases lay between the germline ends. The CDR3 is 16 amino acids. Looked up from germline, CDR1 is MNHEY and CDR2 is SMNVEV (reference sequence). In DNA, the CDR3 is TGTGCCAGCAGCCCCCACCAGCTTCGGGGGGCACGGGGCTACACCTTC. As protein: CASSPHQLRGARGYTF.

V is TRBV5-3 and J is TRBJ1-5; TRBD1 is a possible D gene (5 bases). TRBV5-3 has ORF status, its function being uncertain. V lost 3 bases and J 0 bases, leaving 19 bases between the germline ends. The CDR3 covers 18 residues. CDR3 residues: CARSSIRRGSHSNQPQHF. The CDR3 DNA follows: TGTGCCAGAAGCTCAATACGTCGGGGGTCACATAGCAATCAGCCCCAGCATTTT.

This clone was observed a few times. This rearrangement joins TRBV29-1 to TRBJ2-5, with D possibly being TRBD2 (5 bases). Germline assignment: CDR1 SQVTM and CDR2 ANQGSEA. The CDR3 extends over 12 amino acids. Trimming stripped 3 bases from V and 4 bases from J, with 9 bases between. In DNA, the CDR3 is TGCAGCGTTGATATGGGAGCAGAGACCCAGTACTTC. Encoded protein: CSVDMGAETQYF.

The chain carries TRBV9 and TRBJ2-1; D possibly corresponds to TRBD2 (5 bases). CDR3 length equals 15 residues. Trimming took 0 bases from V and 2 from J, leaving 9 bases between them. CDR1 and CDR2 from the germline V gene are SGDLS and YYNGEE. CDR3 DNA: TGTGCCAGCAGCGTAGTCAGCGGCCCCTACAATGAGCAGTTCTTC. Its translation: CASSVVSGPYNEQFF. Full variable domain (outside the CDR3, taken from reference TRBV9 and TRBJ2-1): DSGVTQTPKHLITATGQRVTLRCSPRSGDLSVYWYQQSLDQGLQFLIQYYNGEERAKGNILERFSAQQFPDLHSELNLSSLELGDSALYFCASSVVSGPYNEQFFGPGTRLTVL.

V usage is TRBV6-5 and J usage is TRBJ1-2, with TRBD1 matching 10 bases. This CDR3 contains 14 residues. In germline, CDR1 is MNHEY, CDR2 SVGAGI. V shed 3 bases and J 6 bases; nucleotides not matched to a gene: 4. CDR3 nucleotide sequence: TGTGCCAGCAGTTATACCGGGACAGGGGATGGCTACACCTTC. Amino acid sequence: CASSYTGTGDGYTF.

The J gene is TRBJ2-1, the V gene TRBV14; weak D call: TRBD2 (5 bases). CDR3 length equals 16 residues. Trimming pared 0 bases from V and 0 bases from J, leaving 9 bases between. The V gene's germline CDR1 is SGHDN and CDR2 FVKESK. DNA for the CDR3: TGTGCCAGCAGCCAAGATCATAGCGACTCCTACAATGAGCAGTTCTTC. Translated, it gives CASSQDHSDSYNEQFF.

The chain employs TRBV5-5 and TRBJ1-3; D gene uncertain. The CDR3 is 14 residues long. Germline CDR1 reads SGHKS; CDR2 reads YYEKEE (reference sequence). V lost 1 base and J lost 6, with 11 bases in between. In DNA form, the CDR3 reads TGTGCCAGCAGCTTGCTAACAGAATCAAACACCATATATTTT. Amino acids: CASSLLTESNTIYF.

The chain links TRBV7-3 to TRBJ2-1; 16 bases are a match to TRBD2. Trimming at V came to 2 bases and at J to 8 bases, leaving 3 bases not matched to a gene. Germline V CDR1 and CDR2: SGHTA, FQGTGA. The length of the CDR3 is 16 residues. This CDR3 reads CASSLGTSGGADEQFF. The CDR3 region has the DNA TGTGCCAGCAGCTTAGGGACTAGCGGGGGGGCAGATGAGCAGTTCTTC.

The CDR3 DNA reads TGTGCCTGGAGTGGATCCAGTAACACTGAAGCTTTCTTT. Its protein product is CAWSGSSNTEAFF. The chain is built from TRBV30 and TRBJ1-1; D not resolved. The V gene lost 1 base and the J gene lost 2 bases, with 8 bases spanning the gap. The CDR3 contains 13 residues. CDR1 GTSNPN and CDR2 SVGIG come from the germline V gene (reference sequence).

The chain links TRBV7-3 to TRBJ2-7; tentative D call: TRBD2 (5 bases). The CDR3 covers 15 residues. Germline V gene data show CDR1 as SGHTA and CDR2 as FQGTGA. Deletions cut 2 bases from V and 4 bases from J, with 15 bases between. The CDR3, as DNA: TGTGCCAGCAGCTTATCGGACGGGATTACTTACGAGCAGTACTTC. Translated, it gives CASSLSDGITYEQYF.

The rearrangement uses TRBV4-3 and TRBJ1-1, with D tentatively TRBD1 (5 bases). With 0 bases removed from V and 4 bases from J, the gap between germline ends came to 12 bases. The CDR3 extends over 15 amino acids. CDR1 and CDR2 from the germline V gene are LGHNA and YSLEER. For the CDR3, the DNA is TGCGCCAGCAGCCAAGAACGGGGGGGACGCACTGAAGCTTTCTTT. Translating it yields CASSQERGGRTEAFF.

The chain recombines TRBV2 with TRBJ1-1; D gene unclear. Per germline, CDR1 SNHLY and CDR2 FYNNEI. V dropped 1 base and J dropped 9 bases, with 12 bases sitting between them. The CDR3 spans 13 residues. CDR3 nucleotide sequence: TGTGCCAGCAGTGAAGTCTTGGGGAGGAAAGCTTTCTTT. Translating gives CASSEVLGRKAFF.

CDR3 bases: TGTGCCAGCAGCTTCCGGTTCGCCGGAGAGACCCAGTACTTC. Its translation: CASSFRFAGETQYF. V is TRBV7-2 and J is TRBJ2-5; no firm D call. Trimming took 3 bases from V and 4 from J, leaving 12 bases between them. CDR1 and CDR2 from the germline V gene are SGHTA and FQGNSA. This CDR3 has 14 amino acids.